This T cell receptor (beta chain) stems from a study of blood T cell repertoires in COVID-19. About the study: Researchers got acute and convalescent COVID-19 samples from the United States, Italy and Spain. PBMCs, B-cell-depleted T cells, or T cells were the source of the cDNA or gDNA that made up the material.

The CDR3 contains 13 residues. Germline CDR1 reads MNHNS; CDR2 reads SASEGT. V was clipped by 1 base and J by 14 bases, with 16 bases between them. Original analysis: Reference gene primer amplification gave estimated nucleated cell counts. TCRdb keeps only in-frame clones here, not all; method: immunoSEQ multiplex PCR. From that table come the V and J calls and clone size; the DNA was used to work out D and trimming. The repertoire consists of roughly 90,000 clones, with 80% to 85% occurring once and the leading ten covering 31%. This clone occurred once. This receptor was identified in an elderly woman with active or convalescent COVID-19. Sequenced input: peripheral blood. J is TRBJ2-3 and V is TRBV6-1; tentatively, D is TRBD2 (6 bases). The CDR3 DNA reads TGTGCCAGCAGTGAAGGGGAGGTAGCGAAGGGGTATTTT. Its translation: CASSEGEVAKGYF.